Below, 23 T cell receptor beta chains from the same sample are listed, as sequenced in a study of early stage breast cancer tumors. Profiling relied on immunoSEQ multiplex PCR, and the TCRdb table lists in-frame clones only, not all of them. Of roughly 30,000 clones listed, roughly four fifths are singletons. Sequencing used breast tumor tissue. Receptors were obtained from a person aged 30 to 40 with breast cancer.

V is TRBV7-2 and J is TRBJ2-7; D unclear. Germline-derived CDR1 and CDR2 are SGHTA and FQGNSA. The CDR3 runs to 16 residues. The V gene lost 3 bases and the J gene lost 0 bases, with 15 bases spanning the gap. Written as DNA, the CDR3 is TGTGCCAGCAGCTTCGCCGGGCCTCCCATCTCCTACGAGCAGTACTTC. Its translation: CASSFAGPPISYEQYF.

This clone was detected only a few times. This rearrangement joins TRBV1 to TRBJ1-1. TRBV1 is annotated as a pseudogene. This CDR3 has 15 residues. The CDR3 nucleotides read TGCACCAGCAGCCCCCTCGGAGAGGGGTACACTGAAGCTTTCTTT. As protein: CTSSPLGEGYTEAFF.

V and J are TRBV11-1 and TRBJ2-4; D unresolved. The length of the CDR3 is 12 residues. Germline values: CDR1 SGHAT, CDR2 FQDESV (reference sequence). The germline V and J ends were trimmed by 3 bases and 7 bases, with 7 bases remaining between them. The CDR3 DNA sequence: TGTGCCAGCAGCTTTCTAGGGAACATTCAGTACTTC. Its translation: CASSFLGNIQYF.

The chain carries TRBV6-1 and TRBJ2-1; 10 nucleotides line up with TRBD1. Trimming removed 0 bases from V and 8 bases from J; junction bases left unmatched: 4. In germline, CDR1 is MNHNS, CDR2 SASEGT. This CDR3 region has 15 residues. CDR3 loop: CASSEAGDRGDEQFF. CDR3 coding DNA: TGTGCCAGCAGTGAAGCTGGGGACAGGGGTGATGAGCAGTTCTTC.

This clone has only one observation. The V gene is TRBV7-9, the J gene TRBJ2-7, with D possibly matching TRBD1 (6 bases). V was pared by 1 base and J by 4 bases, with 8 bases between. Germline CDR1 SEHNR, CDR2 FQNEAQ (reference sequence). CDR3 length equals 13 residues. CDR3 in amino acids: CASSLEQGYEQYF. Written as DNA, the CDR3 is TGTGCCAGCAGCTTAGAACAGGGTTACGAGCAGTACTTC.

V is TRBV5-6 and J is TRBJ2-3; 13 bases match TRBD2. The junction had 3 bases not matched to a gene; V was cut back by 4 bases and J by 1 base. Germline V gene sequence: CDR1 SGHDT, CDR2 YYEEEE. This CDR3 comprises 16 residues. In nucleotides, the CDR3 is TGTGCCAGCAGCGCCGGGACTAGCGGGGGCACAGATACGCAGTATTTT. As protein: CASSAGTSGGTDTQYF.

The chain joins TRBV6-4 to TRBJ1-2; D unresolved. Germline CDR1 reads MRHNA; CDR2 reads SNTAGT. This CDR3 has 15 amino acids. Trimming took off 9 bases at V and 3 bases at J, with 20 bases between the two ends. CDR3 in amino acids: CARTSGTGFDYGYTF. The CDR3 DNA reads TGTGCCAGAACCTCGGGAACGGGATTCGACTATGGCTACACCTTC.

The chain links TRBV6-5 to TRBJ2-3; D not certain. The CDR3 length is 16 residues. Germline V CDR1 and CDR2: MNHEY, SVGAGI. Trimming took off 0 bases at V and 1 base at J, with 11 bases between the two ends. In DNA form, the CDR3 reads TGTGCCAGCAGTTACTCTCCCGGCGCTCGCACAGATACGCAGTATTTT. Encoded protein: CASSYSPGARTDTQYF.

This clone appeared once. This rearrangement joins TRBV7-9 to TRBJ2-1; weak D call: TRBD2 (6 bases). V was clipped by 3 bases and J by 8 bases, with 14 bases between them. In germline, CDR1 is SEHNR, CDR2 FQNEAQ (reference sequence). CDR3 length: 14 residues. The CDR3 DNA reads TGTGCCAGCAGCTTGTACGACGGAGGGGATGAGCAGTTCTTC. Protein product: CASSLYDGGDEQFF.

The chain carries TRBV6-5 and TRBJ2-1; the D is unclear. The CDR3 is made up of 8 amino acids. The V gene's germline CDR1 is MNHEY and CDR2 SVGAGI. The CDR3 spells CSARQQFF. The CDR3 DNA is TGTTCCGCGCGGCAGCAGTTCTTC.

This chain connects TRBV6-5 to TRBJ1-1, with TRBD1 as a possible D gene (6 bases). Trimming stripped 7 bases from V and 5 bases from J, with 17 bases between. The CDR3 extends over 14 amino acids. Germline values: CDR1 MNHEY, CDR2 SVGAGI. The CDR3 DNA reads TGTGCCAGCACCCGTCGCGGGAGGGGGACTGAAGCTTTCTTT. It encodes CASTRRGRGTEAFF.

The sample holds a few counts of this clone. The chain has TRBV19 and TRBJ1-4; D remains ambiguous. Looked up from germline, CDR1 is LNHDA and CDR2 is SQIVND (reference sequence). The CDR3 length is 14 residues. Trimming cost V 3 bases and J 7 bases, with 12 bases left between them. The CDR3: CASSIWEEGEKLFF. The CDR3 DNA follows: TGTGCCAGTAGTATCTGGGAGGAAGGTGAAAAACTGTTTTTT.

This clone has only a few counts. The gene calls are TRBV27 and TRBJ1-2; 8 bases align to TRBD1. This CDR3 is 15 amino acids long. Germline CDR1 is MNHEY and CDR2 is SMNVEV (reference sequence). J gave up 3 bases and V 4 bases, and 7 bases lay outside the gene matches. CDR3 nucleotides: TGTGCCAGCAGTTCCACCGGGACAGGACACTATGGCTACACCTTC. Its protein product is CASSSTGTGHYGYTF.

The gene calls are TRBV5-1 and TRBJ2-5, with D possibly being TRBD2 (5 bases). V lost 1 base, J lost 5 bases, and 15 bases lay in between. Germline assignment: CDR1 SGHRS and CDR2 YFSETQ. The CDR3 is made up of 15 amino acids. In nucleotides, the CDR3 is TGCGCCAGCAGCTTGCAAGCGGCACCTAGGGAGACCCAGTACTTC. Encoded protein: CASSLQAAPRETQYF.

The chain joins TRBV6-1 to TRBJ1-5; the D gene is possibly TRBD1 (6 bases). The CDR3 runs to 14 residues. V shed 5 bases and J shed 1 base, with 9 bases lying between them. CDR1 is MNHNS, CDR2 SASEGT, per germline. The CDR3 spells CASSPQGSNQPQHF. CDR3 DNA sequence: TGTGCCAGCAGTCCGCAGGGGAGCAATCAGCCCCAGCATTTT.

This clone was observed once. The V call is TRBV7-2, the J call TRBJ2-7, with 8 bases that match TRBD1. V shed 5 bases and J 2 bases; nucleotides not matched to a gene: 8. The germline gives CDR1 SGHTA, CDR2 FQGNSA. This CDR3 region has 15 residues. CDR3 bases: TGTGCCAGCAGCCTTTCCGGGACAGGCACCTACGAGCAGTACTTC. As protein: CASSLSGTGTYEQYF.

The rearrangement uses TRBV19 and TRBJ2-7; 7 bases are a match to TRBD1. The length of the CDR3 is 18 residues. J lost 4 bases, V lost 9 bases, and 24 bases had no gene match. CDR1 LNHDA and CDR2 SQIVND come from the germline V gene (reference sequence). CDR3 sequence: CASENRDSRLPLGYEQYF. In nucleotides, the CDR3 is TGTGCCAGCGAAAACCGGGACAGCAGGCTCCCGCTGGGTTACGAGCAGTACTTC.

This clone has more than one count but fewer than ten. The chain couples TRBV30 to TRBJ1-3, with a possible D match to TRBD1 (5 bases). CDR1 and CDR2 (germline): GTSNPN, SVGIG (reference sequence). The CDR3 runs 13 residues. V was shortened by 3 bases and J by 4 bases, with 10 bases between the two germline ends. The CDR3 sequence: CAWSRVSGNTIYF. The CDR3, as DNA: TGTGCCTGGAGCAGGGTATCGGGAAACACCATATATTTT.

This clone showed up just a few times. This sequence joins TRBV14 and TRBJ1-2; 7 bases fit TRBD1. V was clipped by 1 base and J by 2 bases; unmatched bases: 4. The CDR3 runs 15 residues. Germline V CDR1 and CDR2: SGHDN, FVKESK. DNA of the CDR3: TGTGCCAGCAGCCAAGTCAGAGGGGGCAACTATGGCTACACCTTC. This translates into CASSQVRGGNYGYTF.

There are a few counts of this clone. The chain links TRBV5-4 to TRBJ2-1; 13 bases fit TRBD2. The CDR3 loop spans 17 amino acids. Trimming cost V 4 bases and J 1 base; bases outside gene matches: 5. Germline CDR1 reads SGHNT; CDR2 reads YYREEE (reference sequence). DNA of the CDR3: TGTGCCAGCAGCGACCGGACTAGCGGGAGATCCTACAATGAGCAGTTCTTC. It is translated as CASSDRTSGRSYNEQFF.

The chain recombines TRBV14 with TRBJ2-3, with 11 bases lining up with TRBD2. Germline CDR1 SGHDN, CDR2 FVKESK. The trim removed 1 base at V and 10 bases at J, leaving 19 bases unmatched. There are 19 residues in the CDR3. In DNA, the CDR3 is TGTGCCAGCAGCCAAGTTCGGACGACTAGCGGGACAAATGTTGGGGCGCAGTATTTT. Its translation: CASSQVRTTSGTNVGAQYF.

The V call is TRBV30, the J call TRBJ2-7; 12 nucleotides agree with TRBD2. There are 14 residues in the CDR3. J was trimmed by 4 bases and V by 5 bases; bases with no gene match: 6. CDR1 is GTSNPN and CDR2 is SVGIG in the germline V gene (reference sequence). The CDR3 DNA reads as TGTGCCTGGGCCATCCTAGCGGGAGGGTACGAGCAGTACTTC. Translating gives CAWAILAGGYEQYF.

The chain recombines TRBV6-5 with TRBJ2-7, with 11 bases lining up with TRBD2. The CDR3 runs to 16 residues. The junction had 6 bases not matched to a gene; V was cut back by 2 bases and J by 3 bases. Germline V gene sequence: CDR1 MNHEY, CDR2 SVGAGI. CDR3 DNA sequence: TGTGCCAGCAGTTACCTGTCTAGCGGGAGGATCTACGAGCAGTACTTC. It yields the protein CASSYLSSGRIYEQYF.